This TCR beta chain comes out of a study of beta chain features in type 1 diabetes. Across the study: Sorted cells from all samples, numbering about 99,000,000, were examined. Study observations and caveats: For patients and controls alike, PCR might favor shorter templates to the same degree. Type 1 diabetes patients had moderately but significantly shorter TCRB CDR3s in all four CD4+ subsets. Compared with healthy donors, patients appeared to share more similar naive, central memory and regulatory TCRB repertoires.

Via the markers CD45RO/CCR7/CD25/CD127/CD95/CD27, stem cell-like memory, regulatory, central memory and naive CD4+ cells were sorted. As every portion of the isolated RNA was reverse transcribed, the sequencing read expressed TCRB transcripts. The method was immunoSEQ multiplex PCR; TCRdb's version includes in-frame clones alone and lacks a portion of them. Of more than 250,000 clones in the sample, roughly a quarter were seen once. Of note for this clone: What it binds is not known.

The source material was naive CD4+ T cells from blood. The clonotype originates from a woman in her twenties or thirties with type 1 diabetes.

Here the CDR3 DNA reads TGTGCCAGCAGCGGGTTTACAGGGACGGGCTACACCTTC. This codes for CASSGFTGTGYTF. The rearrangement links TRBV9 to TRBJ1-2; weak D call: TRBD1 (6 bases). The germline gives CDR1 SGDLS, CDR2 YYNGEE. V lost 3 bases, J lost 8 bases, and 14 bases lay in between. The CDR3 covers 13 residues. The full variable domain, with the rest looked up from reference TRBV9 and TRBJ1-2, is DSGVTQTPKHLITATGQRVTLRCSPRSGDLSVYWYQQSLDQGLQFLIQYYNGEERAKGNILERFSAQQFPDLHSELNLSSLELGDSALYFCASSGFTGTGYTFGSGTRLTVV.